This is a list of T cell receptor beta chains from one sample in a study of T cell responses to AZD1222 COVID-19 vaccine. Sequencing was performed with immunoSEQ multiplex PCR; in TCRdb, only in-frame clones are kept and a portion is missing. This sample has over 130,000 clones, with roughly nine tenths found just once. This specimen was peripheral blood, taken 28 days after the second dose of the MenACWY control vaccine. Every receptor here comes from an adult who received the MenACWY meningococcal vaccine as a control. Each CDR3 is given with its conserved first and last residue. The D gene is left open where the match is weak. The listing skips clone size in some rows; elsewhere it reads once, few, many or a size class.

cdr3_nt cdr3_aa clone_size v_call d_call j_call
TGTGCCAGCAGCCTACAGGGGGCCCGACAAGAGACCCAGTACTTC CASSLQGARQETQYF NA TRBV7-2 TRBD1 TRBJ2-5
TGTGCCAGCAGTTACTCGATGGGGGCTATTGGCTACACCTTC CASSYSMGAIGYTF NA TRBV6-5 NA TRBJ1-2
TGTGCCAGCAGCTGGACACAAAGCACAGATACGCAGTATTTT CASSWTQSTDTQYF NA TRBV7-9 NA TRBJ2-3
TGTGCCAGCAGCCAAGACGAGAACCCATGGACAGGCGGAAATTCACCCCTCCACTTT CASSQDENPWTGGNSPLHF NA TRBV3-1/TRBV3-2 TRBD1 TRBJ1-6
TGTGCCAGCAGCTGGGTGGGGCGCAATGAAAAACTGTTTTTT CASSWVGRNEKLFF NA TRBV5-5 NA TRBJ1-4
TGTGCCAGCAGCACCGGGACGGTGAGAAACACTGAAGCTTTCTTT CASSTGTVRNTEAFF NA TRBV3-1/TRBV3-2 NA TRBJ1-1
TGTGCCAGCAGCTCGTCGGGGGAAAGCTACAATGAGCAGTTCTTC CASSSSGESYNEQFF NA TRBV11-3 NA TRBJ2-1
TGTGCCAGCAGTAAGCGGACAGGGGCCCACGAGCAGTACTTC CASSKRTGAHEQYF once TRBV6-5 TRBD1 TRBJ2-7
TGTGCCAGCAGCCATAGCCGACTAGCGGGTAGCTACAATGAGCAGTTCTTC CASSHSRLAGSYNEQFF NA TRBV7-3 TRBD2 TRBJ2-1
TGTGCCAGCAGTTACAAGGCAGATAGCAATCAGCCCCAGCATTTT CASSYKADSNQPQHF NA TRBV6-5 NA TRBJ1-5
TGTGCCAGCAGTTATGAGACAAGGGCGAACAATGAAGCTTTCTTT CASSYETRANNEAFF once TRBV6-2/TRBV6-3 NA TRBJ1-1
TGTGCCAGCAGCGTTACCCCGGGGAGCACAGATACGCAGTATTTT CASSVTPGSTDTQYF NA TRBV9 NA TRBJ2-3
TGTGCCAGCAGTTACGACAGGGTGAGAACTGAAGCTTTCTTT CASSYDRVRTEAFF NA TRBV6-5 TRBD1 TRBJ1-1
TGTGCCAGCAGCCCCCAAGGAGCGGGAGGGCGAGATACGCAGTATTTT CASSPQGAGGRDTQYF NA TRBV7-3 TRBD2 TRBJ2-3
TGTGCCAGCAGCTTGGGGCAGGGTAATGGCTACACCTTC CASSLGQGNGYTF NA TRBV5-6 NA TRBJ1-2
TGTGCCAGCAGCCTATCCCGGGACAGGGGCGCCTACGAGCAGTACTTC CASSLSRDRGAYEQYF NA TRBV11-2 TRBD1 TRBJ2-7
TGTGCCAGCAGCTTAAGGGGACAGACTGGAAACACCATATATTTT CASSLRGQTGNTIYF NA TRBV7-2 TRBD1 TRBJ1-3
TGTGCCAGCAGTTACGGCCGGGGGGGGAAGTCCTACGAGCAGTACTTC CASSYGRGGKSYEQYF medium-sized TRBV6-5 TRBD2 TRBJ2-7
TGTGCCAGCAGCAGGGACGGACAAGCCGGGGAGACCCAGTACTTC CASSRDGQAGETQYF NA TRBV5-5 NA TRBJ2-5
TGTGCCAGCAGTCCCGGACAGGGGGCGTCGGCCGGGGAGCTGTTTTTT CASSPGQGASAGELFF NA TRBV28 TRBD1 TRBJ2-2
TGTGCCAGTAGCGGACAAGAGACCCAGTACTTC CASSGQETQYF NA TRBV19 NA TRBJ2-5
TGTGCCAGTGTACAGGGGGCCCAAAATGAGCAGTTCTTC CASVQGAQNEQFF NA TRBV19 TRBD1 TRBJ2-1